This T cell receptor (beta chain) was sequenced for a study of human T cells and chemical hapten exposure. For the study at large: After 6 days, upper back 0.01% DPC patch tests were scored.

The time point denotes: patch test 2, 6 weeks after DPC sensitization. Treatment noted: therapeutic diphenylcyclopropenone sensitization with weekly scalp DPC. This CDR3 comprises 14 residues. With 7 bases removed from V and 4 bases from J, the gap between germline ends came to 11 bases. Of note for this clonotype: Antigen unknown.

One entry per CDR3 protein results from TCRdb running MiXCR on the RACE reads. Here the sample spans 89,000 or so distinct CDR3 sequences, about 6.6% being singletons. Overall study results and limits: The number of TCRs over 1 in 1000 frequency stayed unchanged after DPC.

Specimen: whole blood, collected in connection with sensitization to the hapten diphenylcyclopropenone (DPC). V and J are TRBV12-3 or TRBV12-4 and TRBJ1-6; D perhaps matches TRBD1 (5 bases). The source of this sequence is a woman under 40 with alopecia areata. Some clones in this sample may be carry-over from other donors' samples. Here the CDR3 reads CASTPQGYNSPLHF. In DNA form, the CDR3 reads TGTGCCAGCACCCCCCAGGGATATAATTCACCCCTCCACTTT.